Listed here are 7 T cell receptor beta chains from one sample, sequenced in a study of chemoradiotherapy in HPV16-positive cancers (dated by TCRdb to between 2021 and 2024). The method was the immunoSEQ multiplex PCR assay. Sourced from immuneACCESS, this table was stored by TCRdb with only in-frame sequences that have V and J called. A share of the clones is absent; for the studies checked, an unresolved V gene accounts for under half, and the remainder has no known explanation. This sample gives roughly 10,000 clones in total; around 70% of them show up just once. The ten most abundant clones make up about 37% of the sample. Sample collection occurred from a patient who underwent chemoradiotherapy. The receptors come from a human donor with HPV-associated anogenital cancer.

The V gene is TRBV10-1, the J gene TRBJ2-7, with 9 bases that match TRBD2. CDR3 length: 17 residues. Germline V gives CDR1 WNHNN, CDR2 SYGVQD (reference sequence). The V and J ends lost 0 bases and 0 bases, in that order; junction bases with no gene match: 6. CDR3: CASSESRRGGLSYEQYV. Here the CDR3 DNA reads TGCGCCAGCAGTGAGTCTAGGCGGGGGGGCCTCTCCTACGAGCAGTACGTC.

V usage is TRBV18 and J usage is TRBJ2-7, with 10 positions matching TRBD1. CDR1 is KGHSH and CDR2 is LQKENI in the germline V gene. V shed 0 bases, J shed 5 bases, and the junction held 4 bases outside the gene matches. The CDR3 is 15 amino acids. CDR3 residues: CASSPPGTGVHEQYF. The CDR3 DNA reads TGTGCCAGCTCACCACCCGGGACAGGGGTACACGAGCAGTACTTC. Using reference TRBV18 and TRBJ2-7 for the parts outside the CDR3, the full variable domain is NAGVMQNPRHLVRRRGQEARLRCSPMKGHSHVYWYRQLPEEGLKFMVYLQKENIIDESGMPKERFSAEFPKEGPSILRIQQVVRGDSAAYFCASSPPGTGVHEQYFGPGTRLTVT.

The chain is built from TRBV7-6 and TRBJ1-2, with D perhaps TRBD1 (6 bases). The CDR3 has 13 amino acids. Germline V gives CDR1 SGHVS, CDR2 FNYEAQ. Trimming removed 3 bases from V and 8 bases from J, with 13 bases in between. The CDR3 nucleotides are TGTGCCAGCAGCTTGGGAGGGGGACTCGGCTACACCTTC. Amino acids: CASSLGGGLGYTF.

The chain has TRBV4-1 and TRBJ2-1; D assignment may be TRBD1 or TRBD2 (5 bases each). This CDR3 is 16 amino acids long. Germline V gives CDR1 MGHRA, CDR2 YSYEKL. Trimming removed 4 bases at V and 7 bases at J, with 20 bases between. CDR3 sequence: CASSPQRGPLGNEQFF. The DNA for the CDR3 is TGCGCCAGCAGCCCTCAGAGGGGTCCCTTGGGGAATGAGCAGTTCTTC.

The chain carries TRBV7-2 and TRBJ2-4; maybe TRBD2 (5 bases). The germline V gene has CDR1 SGHTA and CDR2 FQGNSA. This CDR3 spans 15 amino acids. With 5 bases removed from V and 0 bases from J, the gap between germline ends came to 11 bases. The CDR3 here is CASSHGELAKNIQYF. In nucleotides, the CDR3 is TGTGCCAGCAGCCACGGGGAACTAGCCAAAAACATTCAGTACTTC.

Only a few counts were recorded for this clone. The V call is TRBV10-1, the J call TRBJ1-6; possibly TRBD1 for D (6 bases). V was clipped by 6 bases and J by 9 bases, with 12 bases between them. Germline lookup yields CDR1 WNHNN and CDR2 SYGVQD (reference sequence). This CDR3 has 13 residues. The CDR3 DNA follows: TGCGCCAGCAGCACAGGGCCGTTTTCACCCCTCCACTTT. This translates into CASSTGPFSPLHF.

The chain carries TRBV9 and TRBJ1-3; D gene ambiguous. The CDR3 is made up of 13 amino acids. Trimming took off 6 bases at V and 3 bases at J, with 10 bases between the two ends. Germline V CDR1 and CDR2: SGDLS, YYNGEE. The CDR3 nucleotides read TGTGCCAGCACCCCCCGCCATGGAAACACCATATATTTT. This gives the protein CASTPRHGNTIYF. The complete variable domain, with remaining parts taken from reference TRBV9 and TRBJ1-3, reads DSGVTQTPKHLITATGQRVTLRCSPRSGDLSVYWYQQSLDQGLQFLIQYYNGEERAKGNILERFSAQQFPDLHSELNLSSLELGDSALYFCASTPRHGNTIYFGEGSWLTVV.